The clone carrying this TCR beta chain was seen a single time. Original processing notes: Reference gene primer amplification gave nucleated cell count estimates. Clones were read by immunoSEQ multiplex PCR, and TCRdb kept only the in-frame ones, dropping some. The DNA was the basis for D and trimming; V, J and clone size are from that table. The sample carries some 490,000 clones, approximately 85% recorded once. This record belongs to a study of blood T cell repertoires in COVID-19. Sequencing was performed on peripheral blood. The receptor comes from a human donor in a cohort sampled during active COVID-19.

For the CDR3, the DNA is TGTGCCAGTAGTATAACCCCAGCGGGAGAGGGAGAGACCCAGTACTTC. Translated, it gives CASSITPAGEGETQYF. The chain recombines TRBV19 with TRBJ2-5; 8 nucleotides agree with TRBD2. Germline V gene sequence: CDR1 LNHDA, CDR2 SQIVND (reference sequence). This CDR3 is built from 16 residues. Unmatched junction bases numbered 9, after V lost 2 bases and J lost 4 bases.